The rows below give T cell receptor beta chains drawn from one sample of a study of regulatory T cells in long-lasting Graves disease. TCRdb processed the multiplex PCR reads anew with MiXCR; each CDR3 protein has one entry. Found here are under 700,000 distinct CDR3 sequences, 15% to 20% of them singletons; the top ten hold roughly 25%. These data are also associated with another study on T cells in Graves' hyperthyroidism and ophthalmopathy.

Sequencing was performed on peripheral blood mononuclear cells (PBMCs), taken at new diagnosis, from a patient treated with antithyroid drugs. The receptors were sampled from a middle-aged woman with Graves disease. Each CDR3 is given with its conserved first and last residue. A D gene is named only where the DNA matches it firmly. A row's size may be missing; if present it is once, few, many or a size class.

d_call: TRBD1; j_call: TRBJ1-5; clone_size: few; cdr3_length: 14; v_call: TRBV6-1; cdr3_nt: TGTGCCTCGAGGGGACAGGGGTTCTCACAGCCCCAGCATTTT; cdr3_aa: CASRGQGFSQPQHF
d_call: .; j_call: TRBJ2-1; clone_size: many; cdr3_length: 15; v_call: TRBV5-1; cdr3_nt: TGCGCCAGCAGTTTTGACTTGGCGGATTACAATGAGCAGTTCTTC; cdr3_aa: CASSFDLADYNEQFF
d_call: TRBD2; j_call: TRBJ2-3; clone_size: .; cdr3_length: 14; v_call: TRBV11-3; cdr3_nt: TGTGCCAGCAGCTCCCCGGGGGGAGCAGATACGCAGTATTTT; cdr3_aa: CASSSPGGADTQYF
d_call: .; j_call: TRBJ2-2; clone_size: .; cdr3_length: 15; v_call: TRBV7-9; cdr3_nt: TGCGCCAGCAGCCAAGAAGAAATACTCACCGGGGAGCTGTTTTTT; cdr3_aa: CASSQEEILTGELFF
d_call: .; j_call: TRBJ2-5; clone_size: few; cdr3_length: 13; v_call: TRBV5-1; cdr3_nt: TGCGCCAGCAGCTTGGAGGTGGGAGTGGCCCAGTACTTC; cdr3_aa: CASSLEVGVAQYF
d_call: .; j_call: TRBJ1-6; clone_size: many; cdr3_length: 17; v_call: TRBV6-2/TRBV6-3; cdr3_nt: TGTGCCAGCAATCTCGGTCCACTTTCACGGCGTGATTCACCCCTCCACTTT; cdr3_aa: CASNLGPLSRRDSPLHF
d_call: TRBD1; j_call: TRBJ2-4; clone_size: .; cdr3_length: 15; v_call: TRBV20-1; cdr3_nt: TGCAGTGCTCGACAGGGGGTCTTGAGGGGCAACATTCAGTACTTC; cdr3_aa: CSARQGVLRGNIQYF
d_call: .; j_call: TRBJ1-6; clone_size: many; cdr3_length: 14; v_call: TRBV2; cdr3_nt: TGTGCCAGCAGGGGGAGCTCCTATAATTCACCCCTCCACTTT; cdr3_aa: CASRGSSYNSPLHF
d_call: TRBD1; j_call: TRBJ2-3; clone_size: many; cdr3_length: 16; v_call: TRBV5-1; cdr3_nt: TGCGCCAGCAGGGCCGGACAGGGAGAATTGACAGATACGCAGTATTTT; cdr3_aa: CASRAGQGELTDTQYF
d_call: TRBD1; j_call: TRBJ1-6; clone_size: .; cdr3_length: 14; v_call: TRBV10-2; cdr3_nt: TGCGCCAGCCGGACAGGGGGCGAAAATTCACCCCTCCACTTT; cdr3_aa: CASRTGGENSPLHF
d_call: .; j_call: TRBJ1-2; clone_size: many; cdr3_length: 11; v_call: TRBV6-1; cdr3_nt: TGTGCCAGCGGACAATTCTATGGCTACACCTTC; cdr3_aa: CASGQFYGYTF
d_call: .; j_call: TRBJ1-5; clone_size: .; cdr3_length: 14; v_call: TRBV20-1; cdr3_nt: TGCAGTGCTAGGGGGGGGGGGGGCAATCAGCCCCAGCATTTT; cdr3_aa: CSARGGGGNQPQHF
d_call: TRBD2; j_call: TRBJ2-2; clone_size: few; cdr3_length: 14; v_call: TRBV20-1; cdr3_nt: TGCAGTGCTACGGGACTATCGAACACCGGGGAGCTGTTTTTT; cdr3_aa: CSATGLSNTGELFF
d_call: TRBD1; j_call: TRBJ2-3; clone_size: .; cdr3_length: 17; v_call: TRBV18; cdr3_nt: TGTGCCAGCTCACCGGTAACAGGGGCCCCTAGCACAGATACGCAGTATTTT; cdr3_aa: CASSPVTGAPSTDTQYF
d_call: TRBD1; j_call: TRBJ2-1; clone_size: .; cdr3_length: 15; v_call: TRBV5-6; cdr3_nt: TGTGCCAGCAGCTTGAATAGACAGGGGGCGGATGAGCAGTTCTTC; cdr3_aa: CASSLNRQGADEQFF
d_call: .; j_call: TRBJ2-2; clone_size: few; cdr3_length: 15; v_call: TRBV19; cdr3_nt: TGTGCCAGTACGCTTCCGGGTCGGAACACCGGGGAGCTGTTTTTT; cdr3_aa: CASTLPGRNTGELFF
d_call: TRBD1; j_call: TRBJ2-2; clone_size: many; cdr3_length: 15; v_call: TRBV2; cdr3_nt: TGTGCCACAGCTGACAGGGGGCCGGACACCGGGGAGCTGTTTTTT; cdr3_aa: CATADRGPDTGELFF
d_call: TRBD1; j_call: TRBJ2-1; clone_size: many; cdr3_length: 20; v_call: TRBV7-6; cdr3_nt: TGTGCCAGCAGCTTAGAGATCCGGGACAGGCGTGACGACTTTGGCAATGAGCAGTTCTTC; cdr3_aa: CASSLEIRDRRDDFGNEQFF
d_call: .; j_call: TRBJ2-7; clone_size: many; cdr3_length: 12; v_call: TRBV2; cdr3_nt: TGTGCCAGCACGGGGCAGCCTCCGAAGCAGTACTTC; cdr3_aa: CASTGQPPKQYF
d_call: .; j_call: TRBJ1-1; clone_size: many; cdr3_length: 17; v_call: TRBV6-1; cdr3_nt: TGTGCCAGCAGTGAATTTGTGGTAGGGACATCGAACACTGAAGCTTTCTTT; cdr3_aa: CASSEFVVGTSNTEAFF
d_call: .; j_call: TRBJ1-2; clone_size: many; cdr3_length: 16; v_call: TRBV5-1; cdr3_nt: TGCGCCAGCAGCTTTCCTTCAGCCCACGGGGGAGATGGCTACACCTTC; cdr3_aa: CASSFPSAHGGDGYTF
d_call: TRBD1; j_call: TRBJ1-2; clone_size: many; cdr3_length: 14; v_call: TRBV2; cdr3_nt: TGTGCCAGCAGACCGGGACAGGGGGAGTATGGCTACACCTTC; cdr3_aa: CASRPGQGEYGYTF
d_call: .; j_call: TRBJ1-2; clone_size: .; cdr3_length: 17; v_call: TRBV10-3; cdr3_nt: TGTGCCATCAGTGAGCCCACCGGTGGCGGCCTAACCTATGGCTACACCTTC; cdr3_aa: CAISEPTGGGLTYGYTF
d_call: .; j_call: TRBJ1-1; clone_size: many; cdr3_length: 14; v_call: TRBV11-2; cdr3_nt: TGTGCCAGCAGCGCGACCGTCGGCTTTAGCGGAGCTTTCTTT; cdr3_aa: CASSATVGFSGAFF
d_call: .; j_call: TRBJ1-6; clone_size: many; cdr3_length: 16; v_call: TRBV11-3; cdr3_nt: TGTGCCAGCAGCTTAGGGGACACCAGTGGAGCGGCACCCCTCCACTTT; cdr3_aa: CASSLGDTSGAAPLHF
d_call: .; j_call: TRBJ2-7; clone_size: many; cdr3_length: 13; v_call: TRBV27; cdr3_nt: TGTGCCAGCAGTTCCGGGACTCACTACGAGCAGTACTTC; cdr3_aa: CASSSGTHYEQYF
d_call: TRBD1; j_call: TRBJ1-1; clone_size: many; cdr3_length: 17; v_call: TRBV13; cdr3_nt: TGTGCCAGCAGCTACCCGGGACAGCTCCTAATGAACACTGAAGCTTTCTTT; cdr3_aa: CASSYPGQLLMNTEAFF
d_call: TRBD2; j_call: TRBJ2-7; clone_size: few; cdr3_length: 14; v_call: TRBV19; cdr3_nt: TGTGCCAGTAGTATAGCCTGGCGGGGGGACGAGCAGTACTTC; cdr3_aa: CASSIAWRGDEQYF
d_call: TRBD1; j_call: TRBJ1-3; clone_size: many; cdr3_length: 15; v_call: TRBV7-2; cdr3_nt: TGTGCCAGCAGCGAGATACAGGGGGCGAGAAACACCATATATTTT; cdr3_aa: CASSEIQGARNTIYF
d_call: .; j_call: TRBJ1-1; clone_size: .; cdr3_length: 12; v_call: TRBV12-3/TRBV12-4; cdr3_nt: TGTGCCAGCACTAGGACGTTCACTGAAGCTTTCTTT; cdr3_aa: CASTRTFTEAFF
d_call: .; j_call: TRBJ2-2; clone_size: .; cdr3_length: 14; v_call: TRBV7-3; cdr3_nt: TGTGCCAGCAGCTCGAACGACGCGGCCGGGGAGCTGTTTTTT; cdr3_aa: CASSSNDAAGELFF
d_call: TRBD1; j_call: TRBJ1-1; clone_size: .; cdr3_length: 17; v_call: TRBV5-1; cdr3_nt: TGCGCCGGGCCGAGGGGGCCCGATATGGGAATGAACACTGAAGCTTTCTTT; cdr3_aa: CAGPRGPDMGMNTEAFF
d_call: .; j_call: TRBJ1-6; clone_size: few; cdr3_length: 16; v_call: TRBV6-1; cdr3_nt: TGTGCCAGCACCGGAGGACATTTGGCCATGGGTTCACCCCTCCACTTT; cdr3_aa: CASTGGHLAMGSPLHF
d_call: TRBD1; j_call: TRBJ1-4; clone_size: many; cdr3_length: 16; v_call: TRBV11-2; cdr3_nt: TGTGCCAGCAGCTTAGGACCGGGACAGGGAGTTGAAAAACTGTTTTTT; cdr3_aa: CASSLGPGQGVEKLFF
d_call: TRBD2; j_call: TRBJ2-3; clone_size: many; cdr3_length: 19; v_call: TRBV27; cdr3_nt: TGTGCCAGCAGTTTATCCCCGTTCTTCCGTGGACTAGCGAGAGATACGCAGTATTTT; cdr3_aa: CASSLSPFFRGLARDTQYF
d_call: TRBD2; j_call: TRBJ2-2; clone_size: .; cdr3_length: 18; v_call: TRBV18; cdr3_nt: TGTGCCAGCTCACCGACCTCCAGCGGGGGGGATAACACCGGGGAGCTGTTTTTT; cdr3_aa: CASSPTSSGGDNTGELFF
d_call: .; j_call: TRBJ1-5; clone_size: many; cdr3_length: 9; v_call: TRBV11-3; cdr3_nt: TGTGCCAGCATCAGCACCCAGCATTTT; cdr3_aa: CASISTQHF
d_call: TRBD2; j_call: TRBJ2-2; clone_size: few; cdr3_length: 14; v_call: TRBV7-3; cdr3_nt: TGTGCCAGCAGCGGGACTAAAAAGACCGGGGAGCTGTTTTTT; cdr3_aa: CASSGTKKTGELFF
d_call: .; j_call: TRBJ2-2; clone_size: few; cdr3_length: 15; v_call: TRBV29-1; cdr3_nt: TGCAGCGTTAGGCAACAGGGACTGAACACCGGGGAGCTGTTTTTT; cdr3_aa: CSVRQQGLNTGELFF
d_call: .; j_call: TRBJ1-2; clone_size: .; cdr3_length: 15; v_call: TRBV29-1; cdr3_nt: TGCAGCGTTGAAGACTGGGGGGCGGAAAACTATGGCTACACCTTC; cdr3_aa: CSVEDWGAENYGYTF
d_call: .; j_call: TRBJ1-1; clone_size: many; cdr3_length: 14; v_call: TRBV3-1; cdr3_nt: TGTGCCAGCAGCCCCGGGGGACCGAACACTGAAGCTTTCTTT; cdr3_aa: CASSPGGPNTEAFF
d_call: .; j_call: TRBJ1-1; clone_size: .; cdr3_length: 16; v_call: TRBV20-1; cdr3_nt: TGCAGTGCTAAAACTCAACGGCGGGACCCGAACACTGAAGCTTTCTTT; cdr3_aa: CSAKTQRRDPNTEAFF
d_call: .; j_call: TRBJ1-1; clone_size: many; cdr3_length: 14; v_call: TRBV11-2; cdr3_nt: TGTGCCAGCAGCTTAGATCACTGGAACACTGAAGCTTTCTTT; cdr3_aa: CASSLDHWNTEAFF
d_call: .; j_call: TRBJ2-7; clone_size: many; cdr3_length: 14; v_call: TRBV6-1; cdr3_nt: TGTGCCAGCAGTGAAGAAGGTACCACCTACGAGCAGTACTTC; cdr3_aa: CASSEEGTTYEQYF
d_call: TRBD2; j_call: TRBJ2-2; clone_size: .; cdr3_length: 14; v_call: TRBV19; cdr3_nt: TGTGCCAGCTTCGGACTAGCTGACACCGGGGAGCTGTTTTTT; cdr3_aa: CASFGLADTGELFF